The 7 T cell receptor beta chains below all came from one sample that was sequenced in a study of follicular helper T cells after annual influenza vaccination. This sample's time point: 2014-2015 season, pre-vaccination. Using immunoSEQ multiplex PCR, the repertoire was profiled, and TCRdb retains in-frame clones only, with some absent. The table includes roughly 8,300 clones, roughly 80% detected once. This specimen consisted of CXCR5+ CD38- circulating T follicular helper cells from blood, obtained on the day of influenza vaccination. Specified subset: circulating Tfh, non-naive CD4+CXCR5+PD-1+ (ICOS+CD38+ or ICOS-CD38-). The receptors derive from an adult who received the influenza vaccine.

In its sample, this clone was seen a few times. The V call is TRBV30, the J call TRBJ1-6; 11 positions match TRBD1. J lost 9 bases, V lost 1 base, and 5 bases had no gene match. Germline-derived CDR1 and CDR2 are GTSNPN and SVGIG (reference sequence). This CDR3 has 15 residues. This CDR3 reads CAWSEGQGAVSPLHF. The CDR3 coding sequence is TGTGCCTGGAGTGAAGGACAGGGGGCAGTTTCACCCCTCCACTTT.

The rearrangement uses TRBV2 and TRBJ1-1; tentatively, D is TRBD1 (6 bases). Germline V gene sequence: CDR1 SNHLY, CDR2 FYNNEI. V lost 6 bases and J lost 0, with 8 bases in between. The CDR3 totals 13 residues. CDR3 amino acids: CASRRQVNTEAFF. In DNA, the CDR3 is TGTGCCAGCAGGAGACAGGTGAACACTGAAGCTTTCTTT. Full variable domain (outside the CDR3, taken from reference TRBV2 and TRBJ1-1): EPEVTQTPSHQVTQMGQEVILRCVPISNHLYFYWYRQILGQKVEFLVSFYNNEISEKSEIFDDQFSVERPDGSNFTLKIRSTKLEDSAMYFCASRRQVNTEAFFGQGTRLTVV.

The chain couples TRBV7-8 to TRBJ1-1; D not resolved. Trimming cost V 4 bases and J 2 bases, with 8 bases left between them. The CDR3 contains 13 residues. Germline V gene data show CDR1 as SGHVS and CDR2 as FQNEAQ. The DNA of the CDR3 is TGTGCCAGCAGCTCGCAGCATAACACTGAAGCTTTCTTT. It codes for CASSSQHNTEAFF.

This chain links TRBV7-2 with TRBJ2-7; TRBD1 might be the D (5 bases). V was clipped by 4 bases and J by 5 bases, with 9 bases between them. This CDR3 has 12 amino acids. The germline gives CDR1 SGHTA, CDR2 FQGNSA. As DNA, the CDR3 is TGTGCCAGCAGCTGGGGCCCCAACGAGCAGTACTTC. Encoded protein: CASSWGPNEQYF.

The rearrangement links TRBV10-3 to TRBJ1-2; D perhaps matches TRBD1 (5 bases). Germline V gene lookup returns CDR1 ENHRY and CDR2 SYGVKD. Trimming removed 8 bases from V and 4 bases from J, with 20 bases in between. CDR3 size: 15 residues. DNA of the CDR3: TGTGCCATCGGTAGAAACTCAGGGACCGGCTATGGCTACACCTTC. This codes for CAIGRNSGTGYGYTF.

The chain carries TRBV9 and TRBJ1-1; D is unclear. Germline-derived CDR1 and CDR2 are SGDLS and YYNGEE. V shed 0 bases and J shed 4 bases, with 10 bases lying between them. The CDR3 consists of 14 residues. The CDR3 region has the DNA TGTGCCAGCAGCGTAGAAGAGACATCCACTGAAGCTTTCTTT. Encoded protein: CASSVEETSTEAFF.

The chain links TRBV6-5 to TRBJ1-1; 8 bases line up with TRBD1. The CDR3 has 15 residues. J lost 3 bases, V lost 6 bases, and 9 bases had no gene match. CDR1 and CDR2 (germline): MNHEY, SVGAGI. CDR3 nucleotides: TGTGCCAGCAGCCGCGGAGACAGGGGCCACACTGAAGCTTTCTTT. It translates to CASSRGDRGHTEAFF.